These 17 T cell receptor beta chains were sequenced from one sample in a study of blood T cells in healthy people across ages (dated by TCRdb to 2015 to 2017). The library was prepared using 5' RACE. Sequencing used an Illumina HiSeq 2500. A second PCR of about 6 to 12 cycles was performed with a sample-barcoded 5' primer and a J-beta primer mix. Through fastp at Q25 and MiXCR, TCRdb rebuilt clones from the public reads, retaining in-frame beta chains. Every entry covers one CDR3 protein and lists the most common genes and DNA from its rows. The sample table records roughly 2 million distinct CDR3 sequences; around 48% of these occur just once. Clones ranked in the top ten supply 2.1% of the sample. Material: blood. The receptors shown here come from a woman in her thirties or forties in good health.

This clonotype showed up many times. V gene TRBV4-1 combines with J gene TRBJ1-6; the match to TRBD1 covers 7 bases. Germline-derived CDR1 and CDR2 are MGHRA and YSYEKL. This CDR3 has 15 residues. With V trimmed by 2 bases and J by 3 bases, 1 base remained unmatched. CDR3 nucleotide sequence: TGCGCCAGCAGCCAACAGGGGGTCTATAATTCACCCCTCCACTTT. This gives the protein CASSQQGVYNSPLHF.

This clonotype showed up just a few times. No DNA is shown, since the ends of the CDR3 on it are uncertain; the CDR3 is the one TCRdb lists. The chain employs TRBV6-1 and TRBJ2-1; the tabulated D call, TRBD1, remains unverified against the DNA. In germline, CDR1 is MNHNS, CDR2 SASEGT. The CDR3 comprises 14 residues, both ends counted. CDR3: CASSSSTGNNEQFF.

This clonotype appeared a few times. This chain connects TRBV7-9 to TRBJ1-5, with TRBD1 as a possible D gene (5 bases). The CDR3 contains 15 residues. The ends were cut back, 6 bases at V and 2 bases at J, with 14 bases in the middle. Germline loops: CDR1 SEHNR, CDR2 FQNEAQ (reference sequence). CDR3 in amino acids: CASSPPGTGNQPQHF. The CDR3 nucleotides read TGTGCCAGCAGTCCGCCGGGGACGGGCAATCAGCCCCAGCATTTT.

CDR3 region: CASSGTSGGKYNEQFF. The CDR3 region has the DNA TGTGCCAGCAGTGGGACTAGCGGGGGGAAATACAATGAGCAGTTCTTC. The rearrangement uses TRBV6-2 or TRBV6-3 and TRBJ2-1; 15 bases match TRBD2. The CDR3 covers 16 residues. CDR1 MNHEY and CDR2 SVGEGT come from the germline V gene. The ends lost 5 bases at V and 4 bases at J; junction bases unmatched: 3.

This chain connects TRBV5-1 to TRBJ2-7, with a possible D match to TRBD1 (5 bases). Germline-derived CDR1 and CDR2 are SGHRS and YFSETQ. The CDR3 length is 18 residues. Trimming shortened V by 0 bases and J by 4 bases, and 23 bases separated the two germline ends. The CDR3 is CASSLALETAQTPYEQYF. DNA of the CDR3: TGCGCCAGCAGCTTGGCCCTCGAGACAGCCCAAACCCCTTACGAGCAGTACTTC.

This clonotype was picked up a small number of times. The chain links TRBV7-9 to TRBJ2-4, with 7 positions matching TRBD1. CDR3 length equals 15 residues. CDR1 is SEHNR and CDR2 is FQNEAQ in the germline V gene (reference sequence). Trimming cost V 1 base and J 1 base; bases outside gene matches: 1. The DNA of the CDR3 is TGTGCCAGCAGCTTAGGGGGACAGGCCAAAAACATTCAGTACTTC. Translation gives CASSLGGQAKNIQYF.

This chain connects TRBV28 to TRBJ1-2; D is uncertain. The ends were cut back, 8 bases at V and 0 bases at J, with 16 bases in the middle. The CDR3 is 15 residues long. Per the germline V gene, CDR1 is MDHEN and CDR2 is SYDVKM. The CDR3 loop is CASGQDGIPNYGYTF. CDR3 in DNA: TGTGCCAGCGGTCAAGATGGGATACCTAACTATGGCTACACCTTC.

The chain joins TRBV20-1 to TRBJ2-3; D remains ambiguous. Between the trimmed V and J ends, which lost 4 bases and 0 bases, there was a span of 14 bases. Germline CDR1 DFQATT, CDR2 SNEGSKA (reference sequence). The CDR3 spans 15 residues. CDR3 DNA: TGCAGTGCTAAGGCCGTTTTTCGCAGCACAGATACGCAGTATTTT. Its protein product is CSAKAVFRSTDTQYF.

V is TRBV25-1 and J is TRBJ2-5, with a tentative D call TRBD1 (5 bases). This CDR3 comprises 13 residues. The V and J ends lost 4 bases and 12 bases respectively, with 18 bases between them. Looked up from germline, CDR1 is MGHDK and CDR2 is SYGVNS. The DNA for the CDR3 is TGTGCCAGCAGTGTAGGGGCCGCTGCTCCTGAGTACTTC. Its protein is CASSVGAAAPEYF. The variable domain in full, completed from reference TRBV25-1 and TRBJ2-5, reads EADIYQTPRYLVIGTGKKITLECSQTMGHDKMYWYQQDPGMELHLIHYSYGVNSTEKGDLSSESTVSRIRTEHFPLTLESARPSHTSQYLCASSVGAAAPEYFGPGTRLLVL.

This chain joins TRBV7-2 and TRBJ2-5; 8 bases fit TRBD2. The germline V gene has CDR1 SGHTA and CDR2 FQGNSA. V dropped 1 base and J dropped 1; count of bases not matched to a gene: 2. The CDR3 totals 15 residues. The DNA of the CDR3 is TGTGCCAGCAGCTTAGTGCGGGGGGTCCAAGAGACCCAGTACTTC. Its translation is CASSLVRGVQETQYF.

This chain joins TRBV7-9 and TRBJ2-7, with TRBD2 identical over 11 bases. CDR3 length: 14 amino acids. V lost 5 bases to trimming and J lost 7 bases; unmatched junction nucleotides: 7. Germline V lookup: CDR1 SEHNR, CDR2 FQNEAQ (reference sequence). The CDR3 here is CASSVKLAGEEQYF. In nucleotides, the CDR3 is TGTGCCAGCAGCGTAAAACTAGCGGGGGAAGAGCAGTACTTC.

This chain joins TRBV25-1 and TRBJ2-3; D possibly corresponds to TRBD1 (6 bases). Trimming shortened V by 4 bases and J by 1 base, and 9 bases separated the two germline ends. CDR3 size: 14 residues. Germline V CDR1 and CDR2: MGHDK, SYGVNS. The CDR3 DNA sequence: TGTGCCAGCAGTGCACAGGGTGGCACAGATACGCAGTATTTT. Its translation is CASSAQGGTDTQYF.

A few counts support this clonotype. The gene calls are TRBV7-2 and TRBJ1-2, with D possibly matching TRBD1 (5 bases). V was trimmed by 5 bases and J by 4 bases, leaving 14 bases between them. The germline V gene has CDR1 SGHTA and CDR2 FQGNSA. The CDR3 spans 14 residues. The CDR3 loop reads CASSRLGGLYGYTF. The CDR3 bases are TGTGCCAGCAGCCGCCTCGGGGGACTCTATGGCTACACCTTC.

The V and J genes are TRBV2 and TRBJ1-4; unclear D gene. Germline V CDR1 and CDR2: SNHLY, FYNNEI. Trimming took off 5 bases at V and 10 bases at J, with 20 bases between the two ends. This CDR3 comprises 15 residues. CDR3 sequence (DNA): TGTGCCAGCAGTCCCCCGACCGCCCCGGCAGGAAAACTGTTTTTT. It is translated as CASSPPTAPAGKLFF.

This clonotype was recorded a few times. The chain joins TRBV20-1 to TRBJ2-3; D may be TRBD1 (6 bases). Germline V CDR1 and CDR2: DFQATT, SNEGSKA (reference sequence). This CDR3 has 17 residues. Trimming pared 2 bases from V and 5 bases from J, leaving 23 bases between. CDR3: CSARSVRTVVIGDTQYF. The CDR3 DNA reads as TGCAGTGCTAGAAGCGTAAGGACAGTAGTAATCGGAGATACGCAGTATTTT.

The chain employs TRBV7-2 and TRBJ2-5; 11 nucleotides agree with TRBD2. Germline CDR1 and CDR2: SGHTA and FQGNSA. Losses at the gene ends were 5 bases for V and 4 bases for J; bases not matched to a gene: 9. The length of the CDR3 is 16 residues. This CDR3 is CASSQSPGLAAETQYF. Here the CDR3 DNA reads TGTGCCAGCAGCCAAAGCCCGGGACTAGCGGCAGAGACCCAGTACTTC.

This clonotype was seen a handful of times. The CDR3 sequence: CSVEGAGLSFYGYTF. The CDR3 DNA follows: TGCAGCGTTGAAGGGGCAGGACTTTCTTTCTATGGCTACACCTTC. The rearrangement links TRBV29-1 to TRBJ1-2; D unresolved. This CDR3 is 15 amino acids long. From germline, CDR1 is SQVTM and CDR2 ANQGSEA. Trimming cost V 1 base and J 4 bases, with 16 bases left between them.